The present entry profiles one TCR beta chain with its context. Its antigen is not identified. The sample's time point: late sampling 161 to 241 days after vaccination in a few convalescent patients. As to treatment: 10-day PBMC culture with coronavirus spike peptide pools or control peptides (ViraFEST assay). Researchers reported culturing around 2 million PBMCs per well with approximately 10 IU/ml IL-2 and 10 ug/ml peptide pools. Half-medium replacement with fresh IL-2 medium took place on days 3 and 7. The sample originates from a study of vaccination and CD4 T cells after COVID-19. The overall study: Either a CEFX pool, an HIV-1 Nef pool, or no peptide was added to control cultures. Study outcomes and limitations: A median of around 86% of reactive clones, in convalescent patients, became evident only post-vaccination.

Cultured CD4+ T cells had their DNA profiled by the Oncomine TCR Beta short-read assay. TCRdb reanalysed the PCR reads using MiXCR and keeps one entry per CDR3 protein. The repertoire holds more than 20,000 distinct CDR3 sequences, with 41% as singletons. With 6 bases removed from V and 4 bases from J, the gap between germline ends came to 11 bases. From germline, CDR1 is MNHNS and CDR2 SASEGT. The CDR3 sequence is 13 residues long. The chain combines TRBV6-1 with TRBJ2-3; maybe TRBD2 (6 bases). This clonotype originated in a human donor who had recovered from COVID-19. The source was CD4+ T cells from blood, cultured in vitro, collected about 7 months after SARS-CoV-2 vaccination. The CDR3 is CASRTGSPDTQYF. In nucleotides, the CDR3 is TGTGCCAGCAGAACCGGGAGTCCAGATACGCAGTATTTT.